A single sample gave rise to the 4 T cell receptor beta chains below, sequenced in a study of CD8 T cells in ankylosing spondylitis. Study-wide results and caveats: Blood of patients with ankylosing spondylitis appeared to be characterized by a TCR beta motif of fewer than 10 highly homologous variants.

These receptors have no identified antigens. TCRdb used MiXCR to reprocess the 5' RACE reads, holding one entry per CDR3 protein. The top ten clones hold around 3.5% of a sample with roughly 490,000 distinct CDR3 sequences, 5.3% of them seen once. The source material was blood, either unsorted or a sorted T cell fraction (not recorded which). The receptors here all came from a male donor with ankylosing spondylitis.

This clonotype was counted many times. This chain connects TRBV5-1 to TRBJ1-3; D gene ambiguous. The V and J ends lost 3 bases and 0 bases respectively, with 7 bases between them. Germline values: CDR1 SGHRS, CDR2 YFSETQ. The CDR3 has 14 amino acids. The CDR3 nucleotides read TGCGCCAGCAGCTCGCCAGACTCTGGAAACACCATATATTTT. As protein: CASSSPDSGNTIYF.

This clonotype was seen only a few times. This rearrangement joins TRBV18 to TRBJ2-5; the match to TRBD2 covers 8 bases. Germline V gene sequence: CDR1 KGHSH, CDR2 LQKENI. With 5 bases clipped from V and 5 bases from J, the junction kept 10 bases outside the gene matches. CDR3 size: 15 residues. This chain's CDR3 is CASSSGGGLRETQYF. The CDR3 nucleotides are TGTGCCAGCTCAAGCGGGGGTGGCCTCCGGGAGACCCAGTACTTC. Variable domain in full (rest from reference TRBV18 and TRBJ2-5): NAGVMQNPRHLVRRRGQEARLRCSPMKGHSHVYWYRQLPEEGLKFMVYLQKENIIDESGMPKERFSAEFPKEGPSILRIQQVVRGDSAAYFCASSSGGGLRETQYFGPGTRLLVL.

This clonotype was counted ten times or more. The chain recombines TRBV7-8 with TRBJ1-5; D not certain. CDR1 and CDR2 from the germline V gene are SGHVS and FQNEAQ. CDR3 length: 14 amino acids. The V gene lost 7 bases and the J gene lost 7 bases, with 17 bases spanning the gap. Here the CDR3 reads CASTEQRSRQPQHF. CDR3 nucleotides: TGTGCCAGCACCGAACAGCGTTCACGACAGCCCCAGCATTTT. Full variable domain (remainder filled in from reference TRBV7-8 and TRBJ1-5): GAGVSQSPRYKVAKRGQDVALRCDPISGHVSLFWYQQALGQGPEFLTYFQNEAQLDKSGLPSDRFFAERPEGSVSTLKIQRTQQEDSAVYLCASTEQRSRQPQHFGDGTRLSIL.

This clonotype was seen ten or more times. The V gene is TRBV6-1, the J gene TRBJ1-6; weak D call: TRBD1 (5 bases). Germline V gives CDR1 MNHNS, CDR2 SASEGT. The V gene lost 0 bases and the J gene lost 0 bases, with 9 bases spanning the gap. This CDR3 spans 17 amino acids. In DNA form, the CDR3 reads TGTGCCAGCAGTGAAGCTGGGGGACTCTCCTATAATTCACCCCTCCACTTT. Its translation: CASSEAGGLSYNSPLHF.